This T cell receptor beta chain was profiled in a study of blood T cells in healthy people across ages. The study's findings and limits: The fall in TCR beta diversity per million T cells was roughly linear with age.

The CDR3 is 14 amino acids. Germline CDR1 and CDR2: MDHEN and SYDVKM. The J segment lost 1 base and the V segment lost 3 bases, leaving 2 bases of the junction unmatched. With a J-beta primer mix and a sample-barcoded 5' primer, a second PCR ran 7 to 11 cycles. TCRdb recomputed calls from the 5' RACE reads with MiXCR, one row per CDR3 protein. Counted here are more than 600,000 distinct CDR3 sequences, roughly 25% occurring once; the ten biggest clones make up 8% to 10%. This clonotype was found many times. The target antigen is unknown. A further study also used this sample, focusing on T cells of mothers and their children. That report notes: Per child, around 3 million TCR beta CDR3 reads were obtained, against over 9.5 million per mother.

The TCR originated in a boy aged 5-17 years in good health. Sequenced material: blood. The V and J genes are TRBV28 and TRBJ2-7, with TRBD1 matching over 8 bases. The CDR3 region has the DNA TGTGCCAGCAGTTTGCAGGGGGCTTCCTACGAGCAGTACTTC. It codes for CASSLQGASYEQYF. Using reference TRBV28 and TRBJ2-7 for the parts outside the CDR3, the full variable domain is DVKVTQSSRYLVKRTGEKVFLECVQDMDHENMFWYRQDPGLGLRLIYFSYDVKMKEKGDIPEGYSVSREKKERFSLILESASTNQTSMYLCASSLQGASYEQYFGPGTRLTVT.